The 19 T cell receptor beta chains below were found in one sample sequenced in a study of blood T cells in healthy people across ages. Sample-barcoded 5' priming and a J-beta primer mix drove a second PCR of roughly 7 to 11 cycles. MiXCR, run by TCRdb on the 5' RACE reads, gives a single entry per CDR3 protein. Among approximately 960,000 distinct CDR3 sequences listed, almost 30% were seen once. These sequences were also reported in another study, on T cells of mothers and their children.

Sequenced material: blood. All receptors come from a woman aged 40 to 55 in good health.

The chain couples TRBV20-1 to TRBJ1-2; D uncertain. The V gene's germline CDR1 is DFQATT and CDR2 SNEGSKA (reference sequence). The CDR3 extends over 12 amino acids. The germline V and J ends were trimmed by 3 bases and 3 bases, with 8 bases remaining between them. This chain's CDR3 is CSASPDDYGYTF. The CDR3 DNA follows: TGCAGTGCTAGCCCGGATGACTATGGCTACACCTTC.

This clonotype came up many times. The gene calls are TRBV6-2 or TRBV6-3 and TRBJ1-1; D might be TRBD1 (5 bases). CDR1 MNHEY and CDR2 SVGEGT come from the germline V gene. V lost 0 bases, J lost 4 bases, and 18 bases lay in between. The CDR3 is 17 amino acids. CDR3 residues: CASSYSPWGGDRTEAFF. The CDR3 DNA follows: TGTGCCAGCAGTTACTCCCCTTGGGGGGGGGATCGCACTGAAGCTTTCTTT.

About this clonotype: The junction does not match germline at one end; this may be a read error. The rearrangement uses TRBV11-1 and TRBJ2-7; D is uncertain. CDR1 and CDR2 from the germline V gene are SGHAT and FQDESV (reference sequence). The CDR3 is 15 amino acids. CDR3 residues: CASSLEFVGSYEQYF. DNA of the CDR3: TGTGCCAGCAGTTTAGAGTTCGTCGGCTCCTACGAGCAGTACTTC. The full variable domain, its missing parts supplied by reference TRBV11-1 and TRBJ2-7, is EAEVAQSPRYKITEKSQAVAFWCDPISGHATLYWYRQILGQGPELLVQFQDESVVDDSQLPKDRFSAERLKGVDSTLKIQPAELGDSAMYLCASSLEFVGSYEQYFGPGTRLTVT.

In regard to this clonotype: A single base separates this from a much larger clone, so it may be a read error. The conserved closing phenylalanine or tryptophan is absent in this CDR3, likely reflecting a read error. This sequence joins TRBV12-3 or TRBV12-4 and TRBJ2-3; TRBD1 agrees at 7 bases. V lost 4 bases to trimming and J lost 2 bases; unmatched junction nucleotides: 3. The CDR3 runs to 14 residues. This CDR3 is CASSSGQHTDTQYV. The CDR3 DNA reads as TGTGCCAGCAGTTCGGGACAGCACACAGATACGCAGTATGTT.

This clonotype occurred a few times. The gene calls are TRBV14 and TRBJ1-2; D possibly corresponds to TRBD1 (6 bases). Germline assignment: CDR1 SGHDN and CDR2 FVKESK. V was cut by 5 bases and J by 8 bases, with 18 bases left in between. This CDR3 region has 14 residues. CDR3 protein: CASSSLGGAGGYTF. In DNA form, the CDR3 reads TGTGCCAGCAGCTCCCTGGGGGGGGCCGGGGGCTACACCTTC.

The chain uses TRBV27 and TRBJ2-1, with D possibly being TRBD2 (5 bases). Looked up from germline, CDR1 is MNHEY and CDR2 is SMNVEV (reference sequence). The CDR3 consists of 13 residues. The V end lost 4 bases, the J end lost 6 bases, and 10 bases lay between the germline ends. DNA of the CDR3: TGTGCCAGCAGTTGGGGAGTCGGCAATGAGCAGTTCTTC. Protein product: CASSWGVGNEQFF.

In its sample, this clonotype was seen a few times. The chain is built from TRBV20-1 and TRBJ1-6; 7 bases fit TRBD1. The V gene's germline CDR1 is DFQATT and CDR2 SNEGSKA (reference sequence). This CDR3 is 13 amino acids long. The J segment lost 5 bases and the V segment lost 6 bases, leaving 4 bases of the junction unmatched. Written as DNA, the CDR3 is TGCAGTGCCCCGGGACAGAATAATTCACCCCTCCACTTT. Amino acid sequence: CSAPGQNNSPLHF.

This clonotype was seen a handful of times. The V gene is TRBV28, the J gene TRBJ2-3; 7 nucleotides match TRBD2. This CDR3 has 17 amino acids. With 5 bases clipped from V and 0 bases from J, the junction kept 11 bases outside the gene matches. CDR1 MDHEN and CDR2 SYDVKM come from the germline V gene. In DNA form, the CDR3 reads TGTGCCAGCAGTCCCCGGGTGGGAGCGGGGAGCACAGATACGCAGTATTTT. Protein product: CASSPRVGAGSTDTQYF. The full variable domain, completed using reference TRBV28 and TRBJ2-3, is DVKVTQSSRYLVKRTGEKVFLECVQDMDHENMFWYRQDPGLGLRLIYFSYDVKMKEKGDIPEGYSVSREKKERFSLILESASTNQTSMYLCASSPRVGAGSTDTQYFGPGTRLTVL.

A note on this clonotype: With a much larger clone just one base away, this may be a read error. The chain recombines TRBV7-3 with TRBJ1-2; 7 nucleotides align to TRBD1. Germline V gene lookup returns CDR1 SGHTA and CDR2 FQGTGA. V lost 8 bases to trimming and J lost 3 bases; unmatched junction nucleotides: 12. The CDR3 totals 15 residues. The CDR3 loop reads CASGTGATGDYGYTF. As DNA, the CDR3 is TGTGCCAGCGGCACGGGGGCTACAGGGGACTATGGCTACACCTTC.

CDR3 nucleotides: TGTGCCAGCAGTCTGGACTCATCTAACGCAGAGACCCAGTACTTC. Amino acids: CASSLDSSNAETQYF. The chain employs TRBV2 and TRBJ2-5; TRBD2 is a possible D gene (5 bases). V shed 5 bases and J shed 4 bases, with 17 bases lying between them. Per the germline V gene, CDR1 is SNHLY and CDR2 is FYNNEI. The CDR3 is 15 amino acids.

Ten or more counts support this clonotype. The V gene is TRBV28, the J gene TRBJ1-2; the D is unclear. The V end lost 2 bases, the J end lost 4 bases, and 5 bases lay between the germline ends. Germline V gives CDR1 MDHEN, CDR2 SYDVKM. The CDR3 loop spans 12 amino acids. The CDR3 is CASSLSPYGYTF. CDR3 DNA: TGTGCCAGCAGTTTAAGCCCCTATGGCTACACCTTC.

This clonotype has just a few counts. The V call is TRBV7-2, the J call TRBJ1-2, with D perhaps matching TRBD1 (6 bases). V was clipped by 1 base and J by 6 bases, with 15 bases between them. There are 15 residues in the CDR3. Germline lookup yields CDR1 SGHTA and CDR2 FQGNSA. The CDR3 loop reads CASSLERRGSNGYTF. CDR3 DNA sequence: TGTGCCAGCAGCTTAGAGCGAAGGGGGTCGAATGGCTACACCTTC. Combining the CDR3 with reference TRBV7-2 and TRBJ1-2 gives the whole variable domain GAGVSQSPSNKVTEKGKDVELRCDPISGHTALYWYRQSLGQGLEFLIYFQGNSAPDKSGLPSDRFSAERTGGSVSTLTIQRTQQEDSAVYLCASSLERRGSNGYTFGSGTRLTVV.

The gene calls are TRBV7-9 and TRBJ1-4; TRBD1 is a possible D gene (6 bases). Trimming removed 6 bases at V and 4 bases at J, with 15 bases between. Germline lookup yields CDR1 SEHNR and CDR2 FQNEAQ (reference sequence). CDR3 size: 15 residues. The DNA of the CDR3 is TGTGCCAGCAGGCTGGCCGGGACACTTAATGAAAAACTGTTTTTT. This translates into CASRLAGTLNEKLFF.

The chain uses TRBV5-1 and TRBJ2-3; D is undetermined. The CDR3 has 15 amino acids. V dropped 4 bases and J dropped 5 bases, with 17 bases sitting between them. CDR1 is SGHRS, CDR2 YFSETQ, per germline. The CDR3 protein is CASSLVGDPIDTQYF. The CDR3 DNA sequence: TGCGCCAGCAGCCTCGTCGGAGACCCAATAGATACGCAGTATTTT.

This clonotype was seen a few times. The V and J genes are TRBV28 and TRBJ2-5, with TRBD2 identical over 10 bases. The CDR3 is 18 residues long. J was trimmed by 2 bases and V by 3 bases; bases with no gene match: 12. Looked up from germline, CDR1 is MDHEN and CDR2 is SYDVKM. This CDR3 reads CASSLPLGSGGPQETQYF. For the CDR3, the DNA is TGTGCCAGCAGTTTGCCCCTAGGTAGCGGGGGGCCACAAGAGACCCAGTACTTC.

The V call is TRBV6-2 or TRBV6-3, the J call TRBJ1-1, with D perhaps TRBD1 (5 bases). Germline CDR1 reads MNHEY; CDR2 reads SVGEGT. The CDR3 is 17 amino acids. Trimming removed 0 bases at V and 0 bases at J, with 14 bases between. The DNA of the CDR3 is TGTGCCAGCAGTTACTCGAGGGACGGAAACATGAACACTGAAGCTTTCTTT. Translating gives CASSYSRDGNMNTEAFF.

Many counts were recorded for this clonotype. The gene calls are TRBV20-1 and TRBJ1-1, with D perhaps TRBD1 (6 bases). CDR3 length: 11 residues. Germline values: CDR1 DFQATT, CDR2 SNEGSKA (reference sequence). V shed 6 bases and J shed 11 bases, with 16 bases lying between them. The CDR3 DNA sequence: TGCAGTGCAACCTCAGGGGTTCTCGCTTTCTTT. This sequence encodes CSATSGVLAFF.

The J gene is TRBJ1-5, the V gene TRBV29-1; 10 bases line up with TRBD1. The J segment lost 3 bases and the V segment lost 6 bases, leaving 5 bases of the junction unmatched. Germline values: CDR1 SQVTM, CDR2 ANQGSEA. CDR3 length: 14 amino acids. As DNA, the CDR3 is TGCAGCGTGGGACAGGGGAACGCCAATCAGCCCCAGCATTTT. It yields the protein CSVGQGNANQPQHF.

The chain joins TRBV5-5 to TRBJ1-1; a weak D match, TRBD1 (5 bases). This CDR3 spans 14 amino acids. Between the trimmed V and J ends, which lost 2 bases and 5 bases, there was a span of 13 bases. Germline lookup yields CDR1 SGHKS and CDR2 YYEKEE (reference sequence). The DNA of the CDR3 is TGTGCCAGCAGCTTTACCGGGGCTACAACTGAAGCTTTCTTT. It encodes CASSFTGATTEAFF.